These 5 T cell receptor beta chains originate from one sample sequenced in a study of naive and memory T cell subsets. Study-level findings and limits: Possibly reflecting memory cells re-expressing CD45RA, a few larger clonotypes occurred in naive repertoires, especially CD8.

No antigens are known for them. Two oligonucleotides, mixed equimolar, formed the beta constant-region primer covering TRBC1 and TRBC2. Four rounds of PCR amplified the ligated cDNA using nested alpha and beta constant-region primers plus SP2. Each CDR3 protein gets one entry after TCRdb re-called the UMI-ligation and nested PCR reads with MiXCR. The data show over 100,000 distinct CDR3 sequences, around 15% seen once. Sequencing input: naive CD8+ T cells from blood. Receptors were obtained from a human donor in good health.

This clonotype was detected only a few times. This chain links TRBV20-1 with TRBJ2-1; 13 nucleotides line up with TRBD2. With 1 base clipped from V and 10 bases from J, the junction kept 7 bases outside the gene matches. CDR1 is DFQATT and CDR2 is SNEGSKA in the germline V gene (reference sequence). The CDR3 is made up of 15 amino acids. The CDR3 sequence: CSARAAGLAGREQFF. For the CDR3, the DNA is TGCAGTGCTAGAGCAGCGGGACTAGCGGGACGCGAGCAGTTCTTC.

This clonotype was counted at least ten times. The chain couples TRBV4-2 to TRBJ1-2; D call uncertain. The CDR3 has 14 residues. The V gene's germline CDR1 is LGHNA and CDR2 YNFKEQ. V was shortened by 1 base and J by 8 bases, with 14 bases between the two germline ends. CDR3 amino acids: CASSQGGMGYGYTF. CDR3 bases: TGTGCCAGCAGCCAAGGAGGTATGGGGTACGGCTACACCTTC.

This clonotype was counted a few times. The chain carries TRBV19 and TRBJ1-6; D not certain. With 7 bases removed from V and 10 bases from J, the gap between germline ends came to 17 bases. This CDR3 comprises 14 residues. The germline CDR1 and CDR2 sequences are LNHDA and SQIVND (reference sequence). The DNA of the CDR3 is TGTGCCAGTACCCGGGGAGGGTACAACTCACCCCTCCACTTT. Amino acid sequence: CASTRGGYNSPLHF.

As DNA, the CDR3 is TGCGCCAGCAGCTTGGCCGCCCCCGGGACTGAAGCTTTCTTT. It codes for CASSLAAPGTEAFF. This chain joins TRBV5-1 and TRBJ1-1; no reliable D call. In germline, CDR1 is SGHRS, CDR2 YFSETQ. The CDR3 totals 14 residues. V was cut by 0 bases and J by 5 bases, with 11 bases left in between.

On this clonotype: A junction end diverges from the germline sequence, so it may reflect a read error. The chain recombines TRBV15 with TRBJ1-4; TRBD1 is a possible D gene (6 bases). The CDR3 totals 15 residues. The germline V gene encodes CDR1 LNHNV and CDR2 YYDKDF (reference sequence). The CDR3 region is CATSARDTANEKPFF. DNA of the CDR3: TGTGCCACCAGCGCTCGGGACACGGCTAATGAAAAACCGTTTTTT.